This T cell receptor (beta chain) was retrieved from a study of T-cell reconstitution after alpha-beta-depleted transplantation in children. The germline V gene encodes CDR1 SQVTM and CDR2 ANQGSEA. This CDR3 comprises 14 residues. Unique molecular identifiers were built into the TCRbeta library. TCRdb fed the PCR reads into MiXCR, producing one record per CDR3 protein. Among 200,000 to 300,000 distinct CDR3 sequences listed, around 12% were seen once. This clonotype was seen ten or more times. One junction end disagrees with the germline gene, perhaps due to a read error. The source of this sequence is a human donor who donated a stem cell graft to a child with acute lymphoblastic leukemia. The rearrangement joins TRBV29-1 to TRBJ2-3; 7 nucleotides agree with TRBD1. Source: PBMCs from the stem cell graft donor, taken from the stem cell graft. CDR3 nucleotides: TGCAGCGTTAAAGACAGGGCTGGTGCAGATACGCAGTATTTT. This encodes CSVKDRAGADTQYF.